This TCR beta chain emerged from a study of technical replicates of blood from four donors. Profiled with immunoSEQ multiplex PCR; TCRdb holds only in-frame clones, not every one. The sample has under 100,000 clones, 95% seen once. The V gene lost 2 bases and the J gene lost 8 bases, with 16 bases spanning the gap. CDR1 and CDR2 from the germline V gene are SGHNT and YYREEE (reference sequence). CDR3 length: 14 residues. The specimen was T cells isolated from PBMCs. The sequence derives from a human donor in good health. The chain recombines TRBV5-4 with TRBJ1-1; maybe TRBD1 (5 bases). CDR3 residues: CASSLDRYNGEAFF. Here the CDR3 DNA reads TGTGCCAGCAGCTTAGACAGATATAACGGGGAAGCTTTCTTT.